The present entry profiles one T cell receptor beta chain with its context. What it recognizes is unknown. PCR primers comprised 60 Vbeta and 13 Jbeta primers. Using immunoSEQ multiplex PCR, the repertoire was profiled, and TCRdb retains in-frame clones only, with some absent. The sample carries about 150,000 clones, 86% recorded once. In germline, CDR1 is MDHEN, CDR2 SYDVKM. The CDR3 length is 13 residues. The V end was cut by 6 bases, the J end by 1 base, with 10 bases between. This record belongs to a study of cytomegalovirus exposure and HLA in healthy donors. General observations from the study: Per a prior analysis, the majority of TCR beta V segments were productive roughly 90% or roughly 30% of the time. A later analysis reportedly found that, within productive TCRs, an Asian-associated ancestry cluster had fewer N-insertions than the mean observed across the roughly 670 donors. The study found most TCR sequences rare, yet found some public TCRs in many donors. Relative to equally common others, HLA-associated TCR beta chains showed greater clonal expansion in a later analysis.

Sample: PBMCs. The V gene is TRBV28, the J gene TRBJ2-7; perhaps TRBD2 as D (5 bases). This receptor was obtained from a woman younger than 35 in good health and CMV-seronegative. As DNA, the CDR3 is TGTGCCAGCAGGGACTTCCTTTCCTACGAGCAGTACTTC. Its protein product is CASRDFLSYEQYF.